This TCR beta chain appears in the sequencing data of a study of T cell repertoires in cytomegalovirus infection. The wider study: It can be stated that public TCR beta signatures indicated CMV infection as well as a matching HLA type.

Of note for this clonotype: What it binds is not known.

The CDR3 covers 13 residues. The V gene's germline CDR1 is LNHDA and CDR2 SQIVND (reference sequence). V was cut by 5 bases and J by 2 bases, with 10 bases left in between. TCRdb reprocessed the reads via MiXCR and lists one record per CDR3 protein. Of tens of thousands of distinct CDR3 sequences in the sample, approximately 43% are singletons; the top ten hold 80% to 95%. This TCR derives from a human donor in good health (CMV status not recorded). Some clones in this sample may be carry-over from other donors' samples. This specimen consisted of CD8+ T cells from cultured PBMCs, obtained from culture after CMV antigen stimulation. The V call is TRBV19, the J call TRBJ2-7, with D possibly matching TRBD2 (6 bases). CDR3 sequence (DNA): TGTGCCAGTAGTGACCGGGGGACCTACGAGCAGTACTTC. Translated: CASSDRGTYEQYF.